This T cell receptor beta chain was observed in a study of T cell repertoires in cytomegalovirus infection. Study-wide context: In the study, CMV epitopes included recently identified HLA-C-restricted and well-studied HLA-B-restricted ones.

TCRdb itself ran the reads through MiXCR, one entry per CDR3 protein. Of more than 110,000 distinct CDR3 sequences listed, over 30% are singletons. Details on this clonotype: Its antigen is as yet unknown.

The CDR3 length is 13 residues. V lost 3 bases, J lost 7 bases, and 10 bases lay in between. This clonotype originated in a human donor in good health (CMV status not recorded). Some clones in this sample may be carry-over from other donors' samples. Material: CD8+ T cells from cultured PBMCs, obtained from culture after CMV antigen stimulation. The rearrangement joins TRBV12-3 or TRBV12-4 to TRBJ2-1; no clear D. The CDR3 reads CASSFGWLNEQFF. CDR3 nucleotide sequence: TGTGCCAGCAGTTTTGGGTGGTTAAATGAGCAGTTCTTC.